The rows below give T cell receptor beta chains drawn from one sample of a study of T cell responses to AZD1222 COVID-19 vaccine. Repertoires were generated with immunoSEQ multiplex PCR, while TCRdb's copy carries only in-frame clones and drops some. Counted here are under 150,000 clones, 88% occurring once; the ten biggest clones make up about 14%. Sequencing used peripheral blood, obtained on day 0 of AZD1222 vaccination. These receptors all stem from an adult in good health. Both conserved end residues are part of each CDR3. D genes are given only for firm matches. Clone size is given for some rows only: seen once, a few or many times, or a class if the clone is expanded.

TRBV7-9	13	-	TRBJ2-1	-	CASSLAQFNEQFF	TGTGCCAGCAGCTTAGCACAGTTCAATGAGCAGTTCTTC
TRBV12-3/TRBV12-4	13	-	TRBJ1-2	-	CASSLGGAWGYTF	TGTGCCAGCAGCCTGGGGGGGGCTTGGGGCTACACCTTC
TRBV7-2	14	-	TRBJ2-1	-	CASNAASSYNEQFF	TGTGCCAGCAATGCGGCGAGCTCCTACAATGAGCAGTTCTTC
TRBV4-1	14	-	TRBJ1-1	once	CASSLGGVPAEAFF	TGCGCCAGCAGCCTAGGAGGGGTCCCGGCTGAAGCTTTCTTT
TRBV5-1	13	-	TRBJ1-2	-	CASSSPGRSGYTF	TGCGCCAGCAGCTCCCCGGGTCGTAGCGGCTACACCTTC
TRBV3-1/TRBV3-2	15	TRBD1	TRBJ1-1	-	CASSRSDRVSTEAFF	TGTGCCAGCAGCCGATCGGACAGGGTTTCCACTGAAGCTTTCTTT
TRBV10-2	13	-	TRBJ2-7	few	CASRSSDLYEQYF	TGCGCCAGCAGATCTAGCGATCTCTACGAGCAGTACTTC
TRBV7-9	13	TRBD1	TRBJ1-2	-	CASSLTGAYGYTF	TGTGCCAGCAGCTTAACAGGGGCCTATGGCTACACCTTC
TRBV11-2	12	-	TRBJ1-1	-	CASSLWGTEAFF	TGTGCCAGCAGCCTTTGGGGCACTGAAGCTTTCTTT
TRBV2	13	TRBD2	TRBJ2-3	-	CASRLAGTDTQYF	TGTGCCAGCAGACTAGCGGGCACAGATACGCAGTATTTT
TRBV2	13	TRBD1	TRBJ2-7	-	CAGGRDRDFEQYF	TGTGCCGGGGGGCGGGACAGGGACTTCGAGCAGTACTTC
TRBV29-1	11	-	TRBJ1-3	-	CSVQSGNTIYF	TGCAGCGTTCAATCCGGAAACACCATATATTTT
TRBV11-2	14	-	TRBJ1-5	-	CASSSGTHNQPQHF	TGTGCCAGCAGTTCCGGGACACATAATCAGCCCCAGCATTTT
TRBV15	15	-	TRBJ1-6	-	CATSRDGFYNSPLHF	TGTGCCACCAGCAGAGATGGGTTCTATAATTCACCCCTCCACTTT
TRBV28	12	-	TRBJ2-7	few	CASSPRPHEQYF	TGTGCCAGCAGTCCGAGACCTCACGAGCAGTACTTC
TRBV28	18	TRBD2	TRBJ2-2	once	CASSPTPLLAENTGELFF	TGTGCCAGCAGTCCCACTCCGTTACTAGCGGAGAACACCGGGGAGCTGTTTTTT
TRBV18	15	-	TRBJ1-3	-	CASSPAQGSGNTIYF	TGTGCCAGCTCGCCCGCTCAAGGCTCTGGAAACACCATATATTTT
TRBV13	15	TRBD1	TRBJ1-5	-	CASSLRTGGPQPQHF	TGTGCCAGCAGCCTCCGGACAGGGGGACCTCAGCCCCAGCATTTT
TRBV7-8	13	-	TRBJ2-3	-	CASSRSRLDTQYF	TGTGCCAGCAGCCGGTCGCGCCTAGATACGCAGTATTTT
TRBV20-1	14	TRBD2	TRBJ2-1	-	CSASFSGGQSEQFF	TGCAGTGCTAGTTTTAGCGGGGGACAATCGGAGCAGTTCTTC
TRBV15	15	-	TRBJ1-6	-	CATSRGWGYGSPLHF	TGTGCCACCAGCAGAGGGTGGGGCTACGGTTCACCCCTCCACTTT
TRBV30	15	-	TRBJ1-5	-	CAWSPGPLLNGPQHF	TGTGCCTGGAGTCCGGGACCGCTGCTCAATGGGCCCCAGCATTTT
TRBV18	18	-	TRBJ2-1	-	CASSPRVVDSSSYNEQFF	TGTGCCAGCTCACCACGAGTAGTGGACAGCTCTTCCTACAATGAGCAGTTCTTC
TRBV11-1	13	-	TRBJ1-1	-	CASSFMGDTEAFF	TGTGCCAGCAGCTTTATGGGGGACACTGAAGCTTTCTTT
TRBV5-4	15	TRBD1	TRBJ2-3	-	CASSLGQGETDTQYF	TGTGCCAGCAGCTTAGGACAGGGGGAAACAGATACGCAGTATTTT
TRBV15	14	TRBD1	TRBJ2-2	-	CATSQDRLAGELFF	TGTGCCACCAGCCAGGACAGGCTGGCCGGGGAGCTGTTTTTT
TRBV5-1	15	TRBD1	TRBJ1-6	-	CASSRDSFLGSPLHF	TGCGCCAGCAGCCGGGACAGTTTTCTGGGTTCACCCCTCCACTTT
TRBV7-8	15	TRBD1	TRBJ2-2	-	CASSLTGGDTGELFF	TGTGCCAGCAGCCTAACAGGGGGCGACACCGGGGAGCTGTTTTTT
TRBV3-1/TRBV3-2	12	-	TRBJ1-3	-	CASSPSVNTIYF	TGTGCCAGCAGCCCCTCCGTAAACACCATATATTTT
TRBV27	15	TRBD1	TRBJ2-7	-	CASNLRDSQSHEQYF	TGTGCCAGCAACCTCCGGGACAGCCAGAGTCACGAGCAGTACTTC
TRBV5-1	19	TRBD2	TRBJ2-3	once	CASSLGFSGGFLYTDTQYF	TGCGCCAGCAGCTTGGGGTTTAGCGGGGGCTTCCTCTACACAGATACGCAGTATTTT
TRBV27	16	-	TRBJ1-6	-	CASSPYRGLIYSPLHF	TGTGCCAGCAGTCCCTACCGGGGACTTATTTATTCACCCCTCCACTTT
TRBV19	15	-	TRBJ2-5	-	CASSPSAGAWETQYF	TGTGCCAGTAGTCCCTCCGCCGGGGCTTGGGAGACCCAGTACTTC
TRBV6-4	13	-	TRBJ1-4	-	CASALRANEKLFF	TGTGCCAGCGCACTCCGGGCTAATGAAAAACTGTTTTTT
TRBV7-2	14	-	TRBJ1-6	-	CASSAQGSNSPLHF	TGTGCCAGCAGCGCTCAGGGTAGTAATTCACCCCTCCACTTT
TRBV7-9	12	-	TRBJ2-3	few	CASSPGEDTQYF	TGTGCCAGCTCGCCCGGGGAAGATACGCAGTATTTT
TRBV30	14	-	TRBJ1-6	-	CAWDQAFHNSPLHF	TGTGCCTGGGACCAGGCCTTCCATAATTCACCCCTCCACTTT
TRBV19	16	-	TRBJ1-3	-	CASSRTHTQTGNTIYF	TGTGCCAGTAGTAGGACCCACACACAGACTGGAAACACCATATATTTT
TRBV24-1	17	-	TRBJ1-1	-	CATGSGTQPIMNTEAFF	TGTGCCACCGGGTCTGGAACCCAGCCTATCATGAACACTGAAGCTTTCTTT
TRBV15	11	-	TRBJ2-5	-	CATSRDKTQYF	TGTGCCACCAGCAGAGATAAGACCCAGTACTTC